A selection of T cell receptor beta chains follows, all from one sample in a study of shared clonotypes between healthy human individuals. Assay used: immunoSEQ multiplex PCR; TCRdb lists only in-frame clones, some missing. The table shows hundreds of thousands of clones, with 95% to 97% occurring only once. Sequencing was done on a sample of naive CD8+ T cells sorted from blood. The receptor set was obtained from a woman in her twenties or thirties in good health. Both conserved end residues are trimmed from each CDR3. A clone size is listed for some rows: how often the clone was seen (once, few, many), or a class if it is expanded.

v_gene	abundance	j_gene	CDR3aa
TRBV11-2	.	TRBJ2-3	ASSFPSGHTDTQY
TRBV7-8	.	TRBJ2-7	ASSPGTSAFHEQY
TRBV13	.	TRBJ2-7	ASSPGGDGTYEQY
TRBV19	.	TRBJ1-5	ASRFTGSNQPQH
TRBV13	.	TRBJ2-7	ASRNRDYSYEQY
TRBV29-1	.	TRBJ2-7	SDPPYEQY
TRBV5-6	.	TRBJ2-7	ASSGQGYEQY
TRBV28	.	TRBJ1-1	ASSLDPNTEAF
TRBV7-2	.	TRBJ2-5	ASSVRSPIETQY
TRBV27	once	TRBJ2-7	ASSLGAGSYEQY
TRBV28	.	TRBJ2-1	ASSFPSAGGDYNEQF
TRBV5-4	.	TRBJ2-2	ASSLIGRELTGELF
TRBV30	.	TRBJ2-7	AWGLDYEQY
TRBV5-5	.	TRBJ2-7	ASSLMELNYEQY
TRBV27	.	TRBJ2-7	ASSFLGEQY
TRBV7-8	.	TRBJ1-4	ASSAAGDMVATNEKLF
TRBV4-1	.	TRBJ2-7	ASSPVEGQYEQY
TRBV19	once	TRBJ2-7	ASSPSTSGYEQY
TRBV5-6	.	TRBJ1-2	ASSPVGTNYGYT
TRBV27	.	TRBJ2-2	ASSFGQGYTGELF